This entry is about one T cell receptor (beta chain). The specificity of this receptor is unknown. Nothing much larger sits one base from this clone, and base qualities are not available. Reading the germline V gene gives CDR1 SNHLY and CDR2 FYNNEI. Its CDR3 holds 13 amino acids, cysteine through phenylalanine. Only the CDR3 region is kept as DNA, spanning 39 bases read in frame from base 1. Deletion took 4 bases off V and 3 bases off J, with a span of 9 bases between the germline ends. The Qiagen DNeasy kit was used to extract genomic DNA from unsorted PBMCs and from the negatively selected CD4+ and CD8+ fractions. TCR beta CDR3 regions were amplified by immunoSEQ multiplex PCR using primers annealing to V and J segments. A synthetic immune receptor repertoire was used to minimize amplification bias, and any residual bias was removed computationally once sequencing was done. The original pipeline was this. Custom Python scripts were used to quantify repertoire diversity as the Shannon entropy index. Unsorted, CD4+ and CD8+ repertoires were analyzed separately, except in combined analyses where CD4+ and CD8+ sequences were merged in silico. A clone counted as expanded when the clone's frequency after treatment rose at least 2-fold relative to C1D1, and clones undetected at baseline were given a pseudocount of 0.5. Singleton clones were defined as clones with 0 or 1 copy at C1D1, and non-singleton clones were defined as clones with 2 or more copies. Clones expanded in unsorted samples were annotated as CD4+, CD8+ or unknown by matching protein sequences in sorted samples from the same patient. Wilcoxon tests were applied to paired samples to test diversity changes from C1D1 to C4D1. TCRdb took this table from immuneACCESS and kept in-frame rearrangements with V and J called. Such tables lack part of the clones; where checked against another copy, unresolved V genes explain under half of the gap, and the rest is unexplained. Clone size and V and J calls were adopted from that table, with D and trimming inferred from the DNA. Across this sample there are 20,000 to 25,000 clones, with about four fifths seen only once. The ten largest clones add up to about a fifth of the sample.

This sample was taken from a study of PD-1 blockade in classical Hodgkin lymphoma (dated by TCRdb to between 2020 and 2021). Describing the broader study: Nivolumab dosing was 3 mg/kg intravenously every 2 weeks, continuing until either disease progression or unacceptable toxicity. A peripheral blood immune signature of response to PD-1 blockade in classical Hodgkin lymphoma was defined using TCR beta sequencing and CyTOF.

What the research found in general, with its limitations: By C4D1, a significant rise was seen in CD4+ TCR diversity but not in CD8+ TCR diversity (p=0.0027 vs p=0.16), and the rise was most apparent among complete responders (p=0.02). Newly diagnosed patients were reported to have lower baseline TCR diversity than healthy donors, and relapsed/refractory patients were reported to have lower baseline TCR diversity still. The study covered only a single clinical trial cohort, and the causes of the repertoire differences, possibly disease activity or prior therapy, were still not defined. Trial patients achieving complete response had baseline diversity similar to newly diagnosed patients, whereas partial responders and progressors had significantly lower diversity. Patients starting nivolumab less than 1 year after ASCT had lower diversity and were excluded from later analyses to avoid confounding by immune reconstitution.

Sample time point, as interpreted from the label and publication: cycle 4 day 1 (C4D1), after around six weeks of nivolumab. Every trial patient had relapsed following autologous stem cell transplantation, and prior brentuximab vedotin exposure was what differed among cohorts A, B and C. The trial cohort was composed of some 57 patients with relapsed/refractory classical Hodgkin lymphoma, for whom complete response, partial response or progressive disease was recorded as best overall response. Trial patients were treated with single-agent nivolumab in the multi-cohort phase II CheckMate 205 trial. Best overall response was determined by an independent review committee according to the 2007 International Working Group response criteria. Trial PBMCs were collected just before the start of nivolumab (C1D1) and during therapy at cycle 2 day 1 and cycle 4 day 1. After peripheral blood was drawn into 8 mL Vacutainer Cell Preparation Tubes, PBMCs were isolated by centrifugation and then cryopreserved.

The TCR comes from a human donor with classical Hodgkin lymphoma. Rearrangement joined TRBV2 to TRBJ2-5; the D gene cannot be named for sure. This sample comprised peripheral blood mononuclear cells (PBMCs), obtained before the fourth cycle of nivolumab. CDR3 region: CASSVSPKETQYF. The DNA sequence reads TGTGCCAGCAGTGTGTCTCCAAAAGAGACCCAGTACTTC. The full variable domain, completed from the reference TRBV2 and TRBJ2-5 proteins outside the CDR3, reads EPEVTQTPSHQVTQMGQEVILRCVPISNHLYFYWYRQILGQKVEFLVSFYNNEISEKSEIFDDQFSVERPDGSNFTLKIRSTKLEDSAMYFCASSVSPKETQYFGPGTRLLVL.